The clone carrying this T cell receptor (beta chain) was recorded a few times. The data were obtained in a study of identical twins. This CDR3 region has 17 residues. Germline V gene data show CDR1 as SGHRS and CDR2 as YFSETQ. With V trimmed by 5 bases and J by 2 bases, 11 bases remained unmatched. Addition of a universal primer site occurred through template switching, and cDNA carried unique molecular identifiers. One entry per CDR3 protein results from TCRdb running MiXCR on the 5' RACE reads. Counted here are roughly 750,000 distinct CDR3 sequences, about 20% occurring once; the ten biggest clones make up 4.3%. This sample was shared with a second study, whose subject was T cells expressing NK-cell markers. Turning to that study: Seven sequenced donors out of eight were HCMV-seropositive, one seronegative. The dominant NKG2C+ clonotypes represented about 1.0-7.0% of CD8+ T cells in six or seven donors. Whether expanded NKG2C+ T cell clones were HCMV specific stayed uncertain.

The receptor was derived from a woman aged 18-29 years in good health. The J gene is TRBJ2-2, the V gene TRBV5-1, with 8 nucleotides matching TRBD2. Input material: PBMCs. The CDR3 DNA sequence: TGCGCCAGCAGAAATAGCGGGACACATCTCAACACCGGGGAGCTGTTTTTT. It yields the protein CASRNSGTHLNTGELFF. Full variable domain (rest looked up from reference TRBV5-1 and TRBJ2-2): KAGVTQTPRYLIKTRGQQVTLSCSPISGHRSVSWYQQTPGQGLQFLFEYFSETQRNKGNFPGRFSGRQFSNSRSEMNVSTLELGDSALYLCASRNSGTHLNTGELFFGEGSRLTVL.